This record looks at one T cell receptor beta chain sequence and its context. A much bigger clone sits one base away, suggesting this may be a read error. The data were taken from a study of patients and donors after allogeneic stem cell transplantation. TCRdb reprocessed the RT-PCR reads via MiXCR and lists one record per CDR3 protein. The sample holds 400,000 to 500,000 distinct CDR3 sequences, around 16% seen once. CDR3 length: 15 amino acids. The J segment lost 7 bases and the V segment lost 7 bases, leaving 12 bases of the junction unmatched. This chain joins TRBV12-3 or TRBV12-4 and TRBJ2-3, with TRBD1 matching 9 bases. The sequencing sample was made of blood, either unsorted or a sorted T cell fraction (not recorded which). The receptor comes from a human donor who was either an allogeneic HSCT recipient or a stem cell or donor lymphocyte infusion donor (not recorded which). It is not recorded whose cells these are; they may come from a transplant donor. The CDR3 spells CASTLGQGFRYTQYF. The CDR3 DNA reads as TGTGCCAGCACCCTAGGACAGGGGTTCCGATATACGCAGTATTTT.